A single TCR beta chain is shown here with its context. The data were produced by immunoSEQ multiplex PCR, yet TCRdb's version contains in-frame clones alone and is incomplete. The data show approximately 200,000 clones, roughly 84% seen once. This record comes from a study of blood T cell repertoires in COVID-19. Per germline, CDR1 MDHEN and CDR2 SYDVKM. V was trimmed by 6 bases and J by 7 bases, leaving 19 bases between them. The CDR3 is 14 residues long. The V gene is TRBV28, the J gene TRBJ2-7; D is perhaps TRBD2 (8 bases). This clonotype originated in a man aged 25-45 years in a cohort exposed to, infected with or recovered from COVID-19 (not recorded which). Sequencing was carried out using PBMCs or T cells enriched from blood (not recorded which). CDR3 sequence (DNA): TGTGCCAGCAGACCGGGAGGGGGCCTGGGAGAGCAGTACTTC. Translating it yields CASRPGGGLGEQYF.